The T cell receptor (beta chain) under discussion was sequenced for a study of T cells in Graves' hyperthyroidism and ophthalmopathy. Findings and caveats of the study: In validation, the model predicted ophthalmopathy. These predictions came a median about 6.5 months before onset. Blood also held most thyroid clonotypes expanded beyond 0.001.

This clonotype showed up just once. Its specificity is not known. A junction boundary mismatches the germline segment, possibly from a read error. RNA transcripts served as the template for amplifying TCR beta CDR3 regions. The TCR CDR3 first-round RT-PCR relied on the HTBI primer set. MiXCR, applied by TCRdb to the multiplex PCR reads, yields one record per CDR3 protein. Of 600,000 to 750,000 distinct CDR3 sequences listed, 17% are singletons. Graves' hyperthyroidism showing no ophthalmopathy progression within 18 months was considered stable. The PBMCs studied were ones that came from roughly 9.4 ml fresh peripheral blood. The germline gives CDR1 SNHLY, CDR2 FYNNEI. CDR3 length: 18 residues.

The clonotype comes from a man aged 50-59 years with Graves' hyperthyroidism. The chain is built from TRBV2 and TRBJ2-3; TRBD2 is a possible D gene (6 bases). Sequences were obtained from blood. CDR3 sequence: CASRVKGVSGRYTDTQCF. DNA for the CDR3: TGTGCAAGCAGAGTGAAAGGGGTTAGCGGAAGATACACAGATACGCAGTGTTTT. The whole variable domain, filled in from reference TRBV2 and TRBJ2-3, reads EPEVTQTPSHQVTQMGQEVILRCVPISNHLYFYWYRQILGQKVEFLVSFYNNEISEKSEIFDDQFSVERPDGSNFTLKIRSTKLEDSAMYFCASRVKGVSGRYTDTQCFGPGTRLTVL.